This T cell receptor (beta chain) was sequenced in a study of CD8 T cells in ankylosing spondylitis. The CDR3 is 15 amino acids. V lost 4 bases and J 1 base, leaving 12 bases between the germline ends. The V gene's germline CDR1 is LNHDA and CDR2 SQIVND (reference sequence). Using its own MiXCR run on the 5' RACE reads, TCRdb lists one record per CDR3 protein. In the table there are 150,000 to 200,000 distinct CDR3 sequences, 11% of which are singletons. The sequence was collected from a male donor with ankylosing spondylitis or in good health (not recorded which). The sequenced sample consisted of blood, either unsorted or a sorted T cell fraction (not recorded which). This chain connects TRBV19 to TRBJ2-3; TRBD2 is a possible D gene (5 bases). Written as DNA, the CDR3 is TGTGCCAGTAGTACGGAAGCGGCCCGCACAGATACGCAGTATTTT. It is translated as CASSTEAARTDTQYF. Supplemented by reference TRBV19 and TRBJ2-3, the full variable domain reads DGGITQSPKYLFRKEGQNVTLSCEQNLNHDAMYWYRQDPGQGLRLIYYSQIVNDFQKGDIAEGYSVSREKKESFPLTVTSAQKNPTAFYLCASSTEAARTDTQYFGPGTRLTVL.